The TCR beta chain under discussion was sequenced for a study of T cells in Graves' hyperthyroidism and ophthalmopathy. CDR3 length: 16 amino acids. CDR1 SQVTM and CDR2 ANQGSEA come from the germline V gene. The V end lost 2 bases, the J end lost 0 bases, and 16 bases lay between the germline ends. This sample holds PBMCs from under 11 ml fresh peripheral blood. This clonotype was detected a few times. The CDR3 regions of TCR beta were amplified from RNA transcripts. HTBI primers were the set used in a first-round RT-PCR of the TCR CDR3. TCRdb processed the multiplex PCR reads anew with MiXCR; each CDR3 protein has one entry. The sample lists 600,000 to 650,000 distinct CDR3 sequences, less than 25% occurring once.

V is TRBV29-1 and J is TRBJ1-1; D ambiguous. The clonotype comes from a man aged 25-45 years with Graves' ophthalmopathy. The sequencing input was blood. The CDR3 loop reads CSVEREFWQLNTEAFF. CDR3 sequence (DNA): TGCAGCGTTGAAAGGGAGTTTTGGCAGTTGAACACTGAAGCTTTCTTT.